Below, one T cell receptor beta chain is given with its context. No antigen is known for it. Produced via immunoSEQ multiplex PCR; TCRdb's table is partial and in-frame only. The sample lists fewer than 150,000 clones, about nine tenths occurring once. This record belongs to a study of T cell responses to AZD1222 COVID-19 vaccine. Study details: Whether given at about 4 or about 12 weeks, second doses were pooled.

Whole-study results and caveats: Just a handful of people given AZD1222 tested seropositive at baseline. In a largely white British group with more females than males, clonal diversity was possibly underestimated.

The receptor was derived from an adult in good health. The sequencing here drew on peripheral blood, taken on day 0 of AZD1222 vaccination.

This CDR3 reads CASSRRTGQEAFF. Written as DNA, the CDR3 is TGTGCCAGCAGCAGGCGGACCGGCCAGGAAGCTTTCTTT. The chain links TRBV7-2 to TRBJ1-1; D is uncertain. The CDR3 contains 13 residues. Germline CDR1 reads SGHTA; CDR2 reads FQGNSA. Trimming took off 5 bases at V and 8 bases at J, with 15 bases between the two ends.